The source of this T cell receptor beta chain is a study of blood T cell repertoires in COVID-19. Study-wide background: The cDNA or gDNA used as material had been derived from T cells, B-cell-depleted T cells, or PBMCs.

Between the trimmed V and J ends, which lost 3 bases and 4 bases, there was a span of 12 bases. CDR1 is SGHAT, CDR2 FQNNGV, per germline. The CDR3 spans 14 residues. Comment on this clone: The sample contains more than one DNA sequence encoding this CDR3.

The data were produced by immunoSEQ multiplex PCR, yet TCRdb's version contains in-frame clones alone and is incomplete. In the table there are more than 400,000 clones, over 75% of which are singletons. The gene calls are TRBV11-2 and TRBJ1-1, with D maybe TRBD1 (5 bases). The receptor was derived from a human donor in a cohort sampled during active COVID-19. Sequences were obtained from peripheral blood. CDR3 region: CASSFPGKGTEAFF. The DNA for the CDR3 is TGTGCCAGCAGCTTCCCAGGGAAGGGCACTGAAGCTTTCTTT.